The 3 T cell receptor beta chains presented below share a single source sample, sequenced in a study of control samples from healthy donors and cancer patients. The table came from immunoSEQ multiplex PCR; TCRdb's copy has only in-frame clones and leaves some out. Found here are 45,000 to 55,000 clones, about 93% of them singletons; the top ten hold about 20%. The sequencing sample was made of PBMCs. All receptors come from a woman aged 50 to 60 with head and neck cancer.

This clone was detected only once. The chain carries TRBV19 and TRBJ1-4; D ambiguous. Germline loops: CDR1 LNHDA, CDR2 SQIVND (reference sequence). CDR3 length: 16 residues. Trimming shortened V by 9 bases and J by 7 bases, and 24 bases separated the two germline ends. In DNA, the CDR3 is TGTGCCAGCGTCCACCCGAACCGGGCGGGAGGTGAAAAACTGTTTTTT. This encodes CASVHPNRAGGEKLFF.

This clone was seen only once. The DNA of the CDR3 is TGTGCCAGCAGTTATGCGGGCCCGTACGAGCAGTACTTC. This translates into CASSYAGPYEQYF. The rearrangement uses TRBV6-2 or TRBV6-3 and TRBJ2-7; maybe TRBD2 (5 bases). The V end lost 3 bases, the J end lost 4 bases, and 10 bases lay between the germline ends. The CDR3 loop spans 13 amino acids. Germline V CDR1 and CDR2: MNHEY, SVGEGT.

V and J are TRBV7-2 and TRBJ2-7; 9 bases align to TRBD1. After removal of 6 bases from V and 1 base from J, the junction contained 4 bases not matched to a gene. Germline assignment: CDR1 SGHTA and CDR2 FQGNSA. The CDR3 extends over 14 amino acids. The CDR3 bases are TGTGCCAGCAGTATCGGGACAGGGTCCTACGAGCAGTACTTC. It translates to CASSIGTGSYEQYF.